The next 19 T cell receptor beta chains were all read from a single sample in a study of post-analysis software for immune sequencing data. Findings and limits, study-wide: Five TRBV segments, including TRBV5-6, TRBV5-1 and TRBV20-1, were more frequent in patients than controls.

Unique molecular identifiers were carried by the TCR beta cDNA libraries. TCRdb reprocessed the PCR reads via MiXCR and lists one record per CDR3 protein. The sample lists roughly 430,000 distinct CDR3 sequences; less than 40% were seen once. Their antigens are not known. Sequencing was performed on blood. The receptors originated from a girl aged 2 to 10 with multiple sclerosis.

This sequence joins TRBV5-1 and TRBJ1-4, with D unclear. The germline CDR1 and CDR2 sequences are SGHRS and YFSETQ. V dropped 0 bases and J dropped 7 bases, with 19 bases sitting between them. The CDR3 contains 17 residues. The CDR3 bases are TGCGCCAGCAGCTTGGGGGTCCGGACCCCCGGAGGTGAAAAACTGTTTTTT. It codes for CASSLGVRTPGGEKLFF.

This chain uses TRBV28 with TRBJ2-7; D uncertain. V was cut by 2 bases and J by 2 bases, with 13 bases left in between. The CDR3 has 15 residues. CDR1 and CDR2 from the germline V gene are MDHEN and SYDVKM. CDR3 sequence: CASSLVVTQPYEQYF. The CDR3 DNA sequence: TGTGCCAGCAGTTTAGTGGTGACCCAGCCCTACGAGCAGTACTTC.

V gene TRBV24-1 combines with J gene TRBJ2-1; 11 nucleotides agree with TRBD2. This CDR3 has 16 amino acids. J gave up 11 bases and V 1 base, and 9 bases lay outside the gene matches. Germline CDR1 KGHDR, CDR2 SFDVKD. CDR3 bases: TGTGCCACCAGTGATTTCGAGACTAGCGGGACACATAAGCAGTTCTTC. Translating gives CATSDFETSGTHKQFF.

Concerning this clonotype: An end of the junction does not agree with germline; a read error may underlie this. V and J are TRBV12-3 or TRBV12-4 and TRBJ2-1; 8 positions match TRBD2. The CDR3 extends over 17 amino acids. CDR3 in amino acids: CASSYPGGLNSYNGQFF. The CDR3 nucleotides are TGTGCCAGCAGTTATCCGGGAGGGCTGAACTCCTACAATGGGCAGTTCTTC.

This clonotype was found a few times. CDR3 in amino acids: CSARSVNQPQHF. The CDR3 region has the DNA TGCAGTGCTAGATCCGTCAATCAGCCCCAGCATTTT. The chain combines TRBV20-1 with TRBJ1-5; D remains unclear. Germline values: CDR1 DFQATT, CDR2 SNEGSKA (reference sequence). V was clipped by 2 bases and J by 3 bases, with 5 bases between them. The length of the CDR3 is 12 residues.

The chain is built from TRBV10-2 and TRBJ1-1; 7 nucleotides line up with TRBD1. With V trimmed by 3 bases and J by 2 bases, 9 bases remained unmatched. The V gene's germline CDR1 is WSHSY and CDR2 SAAADI. The CDR3 loop spans 16 amino acids. CDR3 residues: CASSDGTAPINTEAFF. The CDR3 DNA sequence: TGCGCCAGCAGTGATGGGACAGCACCTATTAACACTGAAGCTTTCTTT.

V and J are TRBV6-6 and TRBJ1-1; TRBD1 agrees at 9 bases. The CDR3 sequence is 15 residues long. In germline, CDR1 is MNHNY, CDR2 SVGAGI (reference sequence). V dropped 0 bases and J dropped 5; count of bases not matched to a gene: 4. The CDR3 is CASSYSPGQGTEAFF. The CDR3 nucleotides read TGTGCCAGCAGTTACTCTCCGGGACAGGGAACTGAAGCTTTCTTT.

The chain joins TRBV2 to TRBJ2-1; TRBD2 might be the D (5 bases). The germline CDR1 and CDR2 sequences are SNHLY and FYNNEI. Trimming pared 3 bases from V and 7 bases from J, leaving 13 bases between. The length of the CDR3 is 14 residues. CDR3 amino acids: CASSEWAGGNEQFF. The CDR3 nucleotides read TGTGCCAGCAGTGAGTGGGCAGGAGGAAATGAGCAGTTCTTC.

The gene calls are TRBV7-2 and TRBJ1-2, with 7 nucleotides matching TRBD1. The trim removed 5 bases at V and 0 bases at J, leaving 18 bases unmatched. Germline CDR1 reads SGHTA; CDR2 reads FQGNSA. This CDR3 is 19 amino acids long. The CDR3 loop is CASSPHPLWDRSTNYGYTF. In nucleotides, the CDR3 is TGTGCCAGCAGCCCCCATCCATTGTGGGACAGATCTACTAACTATGGCTACACCTTC.

This clonotype was observed a few times. V gene TRBV12-3 or TRBV12-4 combines with J gene TRBJ1-1; D might be TRBD1 (5 bases). This CDR3 is 14 amino acids long. Trimming took off 5 bases at V and 5 bases at J, with 15 bases between the two ends. This CDR3 is CASSSHRRWTEAFF. The DNA of the CDR3 is TGTGCCAGCAGTAGTCACAGGAGATGGACTGAAGCTTTCTTT.

The chain employs TRBV6-2 or TRBV6-3 and TRBJ2-5; the match to TRBD2 covers 7 bases. Germline CDR1 and CDR2: MNHEY and SVGEGT. CDR3 size: 15 residues. V shed 5 bases and J 11 bases; nucleotides not matched to a gene: 17. The CDR3 DNA reads as TGTGCCAGCAGTCCACGACTAGCTCCACTCGGGGTGCAGTACTTC. As protein: CASSPRLAPLGVQYF.

The genes are TRBV4-1 and TRBJ2-5; D is uncertain. The ends were cut back, 1 base at V and 3 bases at J, with 6 bases in the middle. The CDR3 totals 13 residues. Germline V gene lookup returns CDR1 MGHRA and CDR2 YSYEKL. The CDR3 bases are TGCGCCAGCAGCCAAGTGGGGAAAGAGACCCAGTACTTC. It yields the protein CASSQVGKETQYF.

This clonotype has more than one count but fewer than ten. The CDR3 DNA follows: TGTGCCAGCAGCCATCGCGGGACAGCCGAGACCCAGTACTTC. Translating gives CASSHRGTAETQYF. This chain joins TRBV11-2 and TRBJ2-5; TRBD1 is a possible D gene (7 bases). Germline CDR1 and CDR2: SGHAT and FQNNGV. This CDR3 is built from 14 residues. Trimming removed 5 bases at V and 5 bases at J, with 15 bases between. Together with reference TRBV11-2 and TRBJ2-5, the CDR3 gives the full variable domain: EAGVAQSPRYKIIEKRQSVAFWCNPISGHATLYWYQQILGQGPKLLIQFQNNGVVDDSQLPKDRFSAERLKGVDSTLKIQPAKLEDSAVYLCASSHRGTAETQYFGPGTRLLVL.

The chain is built from TRBV20-1 and TRBJ2-5; 11 bases fit TRBD2. Germline values: CDR1 DFQATT, CDR2 SNEGSKA (reference sequence). The junction had 11 bases not matched to a gene; V was cut back by 3 bases and J by 5 bases. The CDR3 spans 16 residues. This CDR3 is CSARISGRALGETQYF. The CDR3 region has the DNA TGCAGTGCTAGGATTAGCGGGAGGGCCCTCGGGGAGACCCAGTACTTC.

Points on this clonotype: The junction and the germline gene differ at one end; a read error may be behind it. This chain connects TRBV28 to TRBJ2-1; 15 bases line up with TRBD2. This CDR3 region has 18 residues. Germline V gives CDR1 MDHEN, CDR2 SYDVKM. The CDR3 nucleotides are TGTGCCAGCAGTCAGGGACTAGCGGGGGGAACCTCCTATAATGAGCAGTTCTTC. This gives the protein CASSQGLAGGTSYNEQFF.

The rearrangement links TRBV15 to TRBJ2-3; D is ambiguous. The ends were cut back, 0 bases at V and 3 bases at J, with 10 bases in the middle. Germline V gives CDR1 LNHNV, CDR2 YYDKDF (reference sequence). The CDR3 contains 15 residues. CDR3 nucleotide sequence: TGTGCCACCAGCAGAGATTTACTGTTGACAGATACGCAGTATTTT. Its translation: CATSRDLLLTDTQYF. The whole variable domain, remainder taken from reference TRBV15 and TRBJ2-3, is DAMVIQNPRYQVTQFGKPVTLSCSQTLNHNVMYWYQQKSSQAPKLLFHYYDKDFNNEADTPDNFQSRRPNTSFCFLDIRSPGLGDTAMYLCATSRDLLLTDTQYFGPGTRLTVL.

As to this clonotype: The CDR3 does not end in the conserved phenylalanine or tryptophan, so this is likely a read error. The rearrangement uses TRBV18 and TRBJ2-4; D may be TRBD2 (6 bases). The assigned J gene may be wrong: the sequence end matches TRBJ2-7 better. The CDR3 contains 14 residues. In germline, CDR1 is KGHSH, CDR2 LQKENI. CDR3 sequence: CASSLGAGNSEQYL. DNA for the CDR3: TGTGCCAGCTCCCTTGGGGCGGGAAACTCCGAGCAGTACTTG.

V is TRBV10-3 and J is TRBJ2-7; 7 nucleotides align to TRBD1. The V segment lost 6 bases and the J segment 5 bases; nucleotides outside the gene matches: 7. Germline V CDR1 and CDR2: ENHRY, SYGVKD. The CDR3 length is 13 residues. In nucleotides, the CDR3 is TGTGCCATCAGCCGGGACAGTCTCCACGAGCAGTACTTC. This encodes CAISRDSLHEQYF.

This clonotype appeared a few times. This chain joins TRBV20-1 and TRBJ2-7; D gene uncertain. CDR1 DFQATT and CDR2 SNEGSKA come from the germline V gene (reference sequence). V was shortened by 6 bases and J by 3 bases, with 9 bases between the two germline ends. This CDR3 is built from 11 residues. CDR3 protein: CSAKEDYEQYF. The CDR3 DNA is TGCAGTGCCAAGGAAGACTACGAGCAGTACTTC.